Below are 18 T cell receptor beta chains sequenced from a single sample in a study of shared clonotypes between healthy human individuals. Clones were sequenced by immunoSEQ multiplex PCR, and TCRdb holds only the in-frame ones, with some missing. This sample carries about 2.4 million clones, 93% of them seen once, and the ten largest clones take about 0.38%. Input material: naive CD4+ T cells from PBMCs. Subset reported: CD45RA+ positively selected. The receptors derive from a man aged 18 to 29 in good health. Some clones in this sample may be carry-over from other donors' samples.

This clone was counted between two and nine times. Other DNA sequences in this specimen translate into the identical CDR3. V gene TRBV5-1 combines with J gene TRBJ1-5, with a tentative D call TRBD1 (5 bases). Per germline, CDR1 SGHRS and CDR2 YFSETQ. The CDR3 is 13 residues long. With 3 bases removed from V and 5 bases from J, the gap between germline ends came to 9 bases. The chain's CDR3 is CASSSGPDQPQHF. The CDR3 DNA follows: TGCGCCAGCAGCTCGGGGCCAGATCAGCCCCAGCATTTT.

This rearrangement joins TRBV5-1 to TRBJ2-2; D unclear. V lost 1 base and J lost 5, with 6 bases in between. Per the germline V gene, CDR1 is SGHRS and CDR2 is YFSETQ. This CDR3 contains 13 residues. CDR3 protein: CASSLTETGELFF. CDR3 DNA sequence: TGCGCCAGCAGCTTGACAGAAACCGGGGAGCTGTTTTTT. The variable domain in full, completed from reference TRBV5-1 and TRBJ2-2, reads KAGVTQTPRYLIKTRGQQVTLSCSPISGHRSVSWYQQTPGQGLQFLFEYFSETQRNKGNFPGRFSGRQFSNSRSEMNVSTLELGDSALYLCASSLTETGELFFGEGSRLTVL.

The chain carries TRBV5-4 and TRBJ2-3; D gene ambiguous. Germline V CDR1 and CDR2: SGHNT, YYREEE (reference sequence). Trimming shortened V by 1 base and J by 1 base, and 7 bases separated the two germline ends. The CDR3 contains 14 residues. CDR3 sequence: CASSLYLGTDTQYF. The CDR3 region has the DNA TGTGCCAGCAGCTTGTACCTGGGCACAGATACGCAGTATTTT.

A word on this clone: Other nucleotide sequences in the sample specify the same CDR3. This chain uses TRBV15 with TRBJ1-4; no firm D call. The CDR3 length is 15 residues. Deletions cut 1 base from V and 0 bases from J, with 6 bases between. Per the germline V gene, CDR1 is LNHNV and CDR2 is YYDKDF (reference sequence). The CDR3 DNA follows: TGTGCCACCAGCAGAGTAGGAGCAACTAATGAAAAACTGTTTTTT. Translated, it gives CATSRVGATNEKLFF.

On this clone itself: The sample holds other DNA sequences that translate to the same CDR3. The V call is TRBV6-1, the J call TRBJ2-5; possibly TRBD1 for D (6 bases). Looked up from germline, CDR1 is MNHNS and CDR2 is SASEGT. The V gene lost 1 base and the J gene lost 5 bases, with 11 bases spanning the gap. The CDR3 covers 14 residues. The CDR3, as DNA: TGTGCCAGCAGTGAAGACAGGGTCCGTGAGACCCAGTACTTC. Translated: CASSEDRVRETQYF.

Turning to this clone: Other DNA sequences from this sample encode an identical CDR3 as well. This rearrangement joins TRBV19 to TRBJ2-7; tentatively, D is TRBD1 (6 bases). V lost 4 bases to trimming and J lost 0 bases, with 13 bases between them. Per germline, CDR1 LNHDA and CDR2 SQIVND (reference sequence). The length of the CDR3 is 15 residues. CDR3 DNA: TGTGCCAGTAGTACCCAGGGCAGGGGCTCCTACGAGCAGTACTTC. Translation: CASSTQGRGSYEQYF.

The V and J genes are TRBV5-1 and TRBJ2-7, with 7 bases that match TRBD2. This CDR3 is 14 amino acids long. V gave up 0 bases and J gave up 2 bases; unmatched junction bases: 2. Germline V CDR1 and CDR2: SGHRS, YFSETQ. The CDR3: CASSLGGLAYEQYF. DNA of the CDR3: TGCGCCAGCAGCTTGGGAGGACTAGCCTACGAGCAGTACTTC. The whole variable domain, remainder taken from reference TRBV5-1 and TRBJ2-7, is KAGVTQTPRYLIKTRGQQVTLSCSPISGHRSVSWYQQTPGQGLQFLFEYFSETQRNKGNFPGRFSGRQFSNSRSEMNVSTLELGDSALYLCASSLGGLAYEQYFGPGTRLTVT.

Details on this clone: The same CDR3 can be traced to other DNA sequences in this sample. This chain connects TRBV6-1 to TRBJ2-3; tentative D call: TRBD1 (5 bases). Germline-derived CDR1 and CDR2 are MNHNS and SASEGT. CDR3 length: 15 amino acids. Trimming removed 3 bases from V and 1 base from J, with 11 bases in between. CDR3 nucleotides: TGTGCCAGCAGTGAGGGTGGGGCCGGCACAGATACGCAGTATTTT. This translates into CASSEGGAGTDTQYF.

V and J are TRBV11-3 and TRBJ2-2; 7 nucleotides agree with TRBD2. This CDR3 has 15 residues. Germline CDR1 and CDR2: SGHNT and YENEEA. J lost 4 bases, V lost 2 bases, and 4 bases had no gene match. The CDR3 sequence is CASSLSSGPTGELFF. CDR3 in DNA: TGTGCCAGCAGCTTATCTAGCGGACCCACCGGGGAGCTGTTTTTT.

The chain links TRBV7-3 to TRBJ1-1, with D possibly being TRBD1 (5 bases). Deletions cut 1 base from V and 8 bases from J, with 14 bases between. Germline values: CDR1 SGHTA, CDR2 FQGTGA. The CDR3 runs to 14 residues. As DNA, the CDR3 is TGTGCCAGCAGCTTAAGTGGGGGACGAGGCGAAGCTTTCTTT. Its translation is CASSLSGGRGEAFF.

The count of this clone is one. The J gene is TRBJ2-7, the V gene TRBV27; tentative D call: TRBD1 (8 bases). Germline values: CDR1 MNHEY, CDR2 SMNVEV (reference sequence). Trimming took 5 bases from V and 6 from J, leaving 17 bases between them. The CDR3 is made up of 14 amino acids. The CDR3 reads CASSPRTGRVEQYF. The CDR3 DNA sequence: TGTGCCAGCAGTCCCCGGACAGGGAGGGTCGAGCAGTACTTC.

The rearrangement links TRBV7-9 to TRBJ2-1, with D perhaps TRBD1 or TRBD2 (5 bases each). The V gene lost 7 bases and the J gene lost 4 bases, with 17 bases spanning the gap. CDR3 size: 15 residues. Per germline, CDR1 SEHNR and CDR2 FQNEAQ (reference sequence). This chain's CDR3 is CASTFLGVGYNEQFF. The CDR3 bases are TGTGCCAGCACCTTTCTGGGGGTAGGGTACAATGAGCAGTTCTTC.

This clone was counted between two and nine times. The chain carries TRBV11-2 and TRBJ1-5; TRBD1 might be the D (6 bases). From germline, CDR1 is SGHAT and CDR2 FQNNGV. V gave up 1 base and J gave up 2 bases, with 9 bases separating them. There are 15 residues in the CDR3. CDR3: CASSLVSGGNQPQHF. The CDR3 bases are TGTGCCAGCAGCTTAGTGTCAGGGGGCAATCAGCCCCAGCATTTT. Drawing the rest from reference TRBV11-2 and TRBJ1-5, the complete variable domain is EAGVAQSPRYKIIEKRQSVAFWCNPISGHATLYWYQQILGQGPKLLIQFQNNGVVDDSQLPKDRFSAERLKGVDSTLKIQPAKLEDSAVYLCASSLVSGGNQPQHFGDGTRLSIL.

V and J are TRBV9 and TRBJ2-3; D unclear. The CDR3 has 14 amino acids. Trimming took off 2 bases at V and 6 bases at J, with 13 bases between the two ends. Germline V gene data show CDR1 as SGDLS and CDR2 as YYNGEE. The CDR3 DNA reads TGTGCCAGCAGCGTGAGCCCTCGAAGGGATACGCAGTATTTT. Protein: CASSVSPRRDTQYF. The variable domain in full, with the rest retrieved from reference TRBV9 and TRBJ2-3, is DSGVTQTPKHLITATGQRVTLRCSPRSGDLSVYWYQQSLDQGLQFLIQYYNGEERAKGNILERFSAQQFPDLHSELNLSSLELGDSALYFCASSVSPRRDTQYFGPGTRLTVL.

The chain carries TRBV27 and TRBJ1-4; D perhaps matches TRBD1 (6 bases). The CDR3 sequence is 15 residues long. V was cut by 5 bases and J by 6 bases, with 16 bases left in between. Germline V gives CDR1 MNHEY, CDR2 SMNVEV (reference sequence). The CDR3 nucleotides are TGTGCCAGCAGTCCAACGGGGGCTCGGTATGAAAAACTGTTTTTT. Amino acid sequence: CASSPTGARYEKLFF.

Note on this clone: The same CDR3 also results from other DNA sequences found in this sample. J is TRBJ2-5 and V is TRBV11-2; no firm D call. Near its end, the DNA agrees better with TRBJ2-7, so the J call may be wrong. In germline, CDR1 is SGHAT, CDR2 FQNNGV. The CDR3 loop spans 12 amino acids. The CDR3 reads CASSLDGYEQYF. CDR3 nucleotide sequence: TGTGCCAGCAGCTTAGACGGGTACGAGCAGTACTTC.

This chain links TRBV4-2 with TRBJ1-1; no definite D call. V lost 1 base and J lost 0, with 6 bases in between. CDR1 is LGHNA, CDR2 YNFKEQ, per germline. CDR3 length: 14 amino acids. CDR3 bases: TGTGCCAGCAGCCAAGGACCGTTGAACACTGAAGCTTTCTTT. It translates to CASSQGPLNTEAFF.

The chain is built from TRBV4-3 and TRBJ1-1, with a possible D match to TRBD1 (5 bases). Germline V CDR1 and CDR2: LGHNA, YSLEER. The CDR3 consists of 16 residues. Trimming cost V 3 bases and J 1 base, with 15 bases left between them. CDR3 nucleotides: TGCGCCAGCAGCCAGGGGCACGGGCTTTCGAACACTGAAGCTTTCTTT. Its translation: CASSQGHGLSNTEAFF.